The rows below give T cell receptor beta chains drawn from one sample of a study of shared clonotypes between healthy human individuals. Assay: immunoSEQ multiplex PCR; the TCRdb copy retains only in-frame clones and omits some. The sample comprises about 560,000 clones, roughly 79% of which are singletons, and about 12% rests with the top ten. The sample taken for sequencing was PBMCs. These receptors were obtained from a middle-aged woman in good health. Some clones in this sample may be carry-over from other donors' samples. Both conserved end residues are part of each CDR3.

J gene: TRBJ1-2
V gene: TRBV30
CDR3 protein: CAWRWTGAGYGYTF

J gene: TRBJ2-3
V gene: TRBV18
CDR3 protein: CASSPRGAALTDTQYF

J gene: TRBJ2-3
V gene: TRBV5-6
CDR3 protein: CASSLVAGGPGTQYF

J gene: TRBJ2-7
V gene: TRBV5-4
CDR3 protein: CASSRLGLYEQYF

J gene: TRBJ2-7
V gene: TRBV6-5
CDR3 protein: CASSFLLGSYEQYF

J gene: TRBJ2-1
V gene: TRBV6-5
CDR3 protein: CASSYSGLDNEQFF

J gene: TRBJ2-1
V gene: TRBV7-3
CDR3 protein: CASSPNVAGVHNEQFF

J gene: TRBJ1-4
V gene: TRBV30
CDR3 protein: CAWSVKGDEKLFF

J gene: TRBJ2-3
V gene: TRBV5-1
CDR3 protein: CASSLGVPGGLDTQYF

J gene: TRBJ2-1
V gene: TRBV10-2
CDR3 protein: CASSPYNEQFF

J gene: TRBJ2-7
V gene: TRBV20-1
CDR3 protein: CSASGKNEQYF

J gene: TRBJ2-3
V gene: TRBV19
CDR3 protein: CASSPGGGTDTQYF

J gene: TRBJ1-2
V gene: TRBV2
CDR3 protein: CASSGQGPNYGYTF

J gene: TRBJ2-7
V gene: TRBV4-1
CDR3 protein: CASSQVQGLFYEQYF

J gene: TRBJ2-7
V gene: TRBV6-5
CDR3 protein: CASSYSGYSYEQYF

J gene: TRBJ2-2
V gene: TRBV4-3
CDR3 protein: CASSQEVRVNTGELFF

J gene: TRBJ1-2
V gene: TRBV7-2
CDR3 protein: CASSLGQGRYGYTF

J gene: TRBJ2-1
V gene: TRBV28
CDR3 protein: CASSLSGKGLAYNEQFF

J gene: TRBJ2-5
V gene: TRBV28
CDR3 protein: CASSILGGETQYF

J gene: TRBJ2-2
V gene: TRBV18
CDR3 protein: CASSPAGTNTGELFF

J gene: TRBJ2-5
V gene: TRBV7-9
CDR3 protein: CASSLGGLAGKTQYF

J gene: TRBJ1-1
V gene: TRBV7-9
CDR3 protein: CASSPFMNTEAFF

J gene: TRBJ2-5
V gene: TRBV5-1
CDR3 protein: CASSLDRGETQYF

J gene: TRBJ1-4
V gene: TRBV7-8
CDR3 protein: CASSLAGFDEKLFF

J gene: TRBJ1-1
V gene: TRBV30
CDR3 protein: CAWSGSLTEAFF

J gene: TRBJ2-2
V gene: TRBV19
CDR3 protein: CASKKGPTLNTGELFF

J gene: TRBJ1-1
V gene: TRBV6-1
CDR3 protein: CASIWGEGNTEAFF

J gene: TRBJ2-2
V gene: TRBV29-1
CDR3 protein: CSAAGDIDTGELFF

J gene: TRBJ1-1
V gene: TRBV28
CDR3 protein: CASSYEVQNTEAFF

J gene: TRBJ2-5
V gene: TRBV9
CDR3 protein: CASSGPGTSGQETQYF

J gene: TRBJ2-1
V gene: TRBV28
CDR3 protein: CASSSRSLTGNEQFF

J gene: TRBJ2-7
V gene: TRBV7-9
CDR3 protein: CASSLAGTSSYEQYF

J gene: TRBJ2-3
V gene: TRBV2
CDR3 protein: CASSEEFPSTDTQYF

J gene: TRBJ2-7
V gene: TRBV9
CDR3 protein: CASSAQGFDEQYF

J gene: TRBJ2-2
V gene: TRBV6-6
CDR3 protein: CASRSTGGTGELFF

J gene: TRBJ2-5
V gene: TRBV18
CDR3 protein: CASSSGLGETQYF

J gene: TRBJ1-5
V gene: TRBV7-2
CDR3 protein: CASSSGQGLNQPQHF

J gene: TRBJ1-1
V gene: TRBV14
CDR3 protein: CASSQGNRGQNTEAFF

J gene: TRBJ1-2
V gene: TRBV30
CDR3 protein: CAWGGTAYGYTF

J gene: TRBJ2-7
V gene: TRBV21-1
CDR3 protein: CASSKETGSYEQYF

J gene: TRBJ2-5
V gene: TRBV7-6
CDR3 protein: CASSLSRGLRETQYF

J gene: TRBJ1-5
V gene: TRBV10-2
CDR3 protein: CASSDHRQPQHF

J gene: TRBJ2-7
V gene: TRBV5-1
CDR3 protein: CASSSSAYEQYF

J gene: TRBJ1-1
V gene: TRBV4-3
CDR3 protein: CASSQDLWGTTEAFF

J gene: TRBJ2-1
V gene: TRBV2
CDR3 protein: CASSIERQFF

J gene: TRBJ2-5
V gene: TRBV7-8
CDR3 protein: CASSSRETQYF

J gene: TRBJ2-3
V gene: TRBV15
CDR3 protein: CATSRDAVRGTDTQYF

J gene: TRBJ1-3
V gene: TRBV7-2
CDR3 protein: CASSLSRAGNTIYF

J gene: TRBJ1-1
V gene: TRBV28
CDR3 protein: CASSYLGGQGATYTEAFF

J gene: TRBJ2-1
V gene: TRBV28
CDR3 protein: CASSFHAGGYNEQFF

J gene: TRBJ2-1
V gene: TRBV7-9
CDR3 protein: CASSLGGGTSGRSGEQFF

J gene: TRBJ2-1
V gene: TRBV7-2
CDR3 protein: CASSLDRAYNEQFF

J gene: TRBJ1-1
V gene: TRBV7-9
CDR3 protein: CASTYMVGTEAFF

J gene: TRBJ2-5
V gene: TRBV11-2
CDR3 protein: CASSLDLAVRTQYF